This TCR beta chain appears in the sequencing data of a study of shared clonotypes between healthy human individuals. Study results and limitations: Shared across several donors were 4% to 5% of the naive CD4 clonotypes. Sorted-subset sequencing, rarefaction showed, was incomplete despite large depth. Represented diversity, genetic and exposure-history alike, was limited by few donors.

Method: immunoSEQ multiplex PCR; TCRdb's copy keeps in-frame clones and lacks some. The sample yields millions of clones, more than 80% seen once. This clone showed up just once. What it binds is not known. This CDR3 is 16 amino acids long. Trimming removed 10 bases from V and 6 bases from J; junction bases left unmatched: 19. Germline V CDR1 and CDR2: MDHEN, SYDVKM. The clonotype originates from a man in his late teens or twenties in good health. Some clones in this sample may be carry-over from other donors' samples. Source material: naive CD4+ T cells from PBMCs. Sample subset: CD45RA+ positively selected. This chain joins TRBV28 and TRBJ2-7; 9 positions match TRBD1. The CDR3 region is CATTPQPRGTGREQYF. CDR3 DNA: TGTGCCACCACCCCCCAACCCCGCGGGACAGGGCGCGAGCAGTACTTC.